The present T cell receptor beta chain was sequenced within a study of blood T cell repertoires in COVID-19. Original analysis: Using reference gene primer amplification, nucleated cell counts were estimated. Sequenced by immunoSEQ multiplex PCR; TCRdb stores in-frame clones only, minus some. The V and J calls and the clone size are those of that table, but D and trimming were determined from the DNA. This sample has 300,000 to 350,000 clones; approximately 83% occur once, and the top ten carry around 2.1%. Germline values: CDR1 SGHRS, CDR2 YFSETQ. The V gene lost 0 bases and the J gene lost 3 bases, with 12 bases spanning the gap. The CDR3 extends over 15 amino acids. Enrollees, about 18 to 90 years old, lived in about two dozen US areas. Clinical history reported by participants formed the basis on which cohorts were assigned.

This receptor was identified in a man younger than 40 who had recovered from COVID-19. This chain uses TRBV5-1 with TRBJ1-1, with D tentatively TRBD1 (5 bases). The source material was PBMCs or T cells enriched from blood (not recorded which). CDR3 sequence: CASSLEEAGYTEAFF. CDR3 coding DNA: TGCGCCAGCAGCTTGGAAGAGGCAGGGTACACTGAAGCTTTCTTT.